Here is one TCR beta chain with its context. Antigen: not known. Only patients with spare fresh-frozen tumor and over two years of follow-up were included. The sample is drawn from a study of glioma-infiltrating T cells after dendritic cell vaccination. The overall study: Dendritic cell vaccination trial patients had either newly diagnosed or recurrent glioblastoma. The study's findings and limits: Estimated pretreatment TIL content predicted outcome after dendritic cell vaccination.

The PCR used 60 V beta and 13 J beta primers. Repertoires were generated with immunoSEQ multiplex PCR, while TCRdb's copy carries only in-frame clones and drops some. The sample holds roughly 51,000 clones; 65% to 90% are singletons and the top ten take over 9.5%. This CDR3 has 16 residues. V trimming: 0 bases; J trimming: 7 bases; junction bases outside the gene matches: 8. The germline V gene encodes CDR1 SEHNR and CDR2 FQNEAQ (reference sequence). The rearrangement uses TRBV7-9 and TRBJ2-7; TRBD1 matches 11 bases. This specimen consisted of blood, obtained before dendritic cell vaccination. The receptor comes from a human donor with glioblastoma. The CDR3 nucleotides read TGTGCCAGCAGCTTAGCCGGTGGACAGGGGGCGCGGGAGCAGTACTTC. Translation: CASSLAGGQGAREQYF.